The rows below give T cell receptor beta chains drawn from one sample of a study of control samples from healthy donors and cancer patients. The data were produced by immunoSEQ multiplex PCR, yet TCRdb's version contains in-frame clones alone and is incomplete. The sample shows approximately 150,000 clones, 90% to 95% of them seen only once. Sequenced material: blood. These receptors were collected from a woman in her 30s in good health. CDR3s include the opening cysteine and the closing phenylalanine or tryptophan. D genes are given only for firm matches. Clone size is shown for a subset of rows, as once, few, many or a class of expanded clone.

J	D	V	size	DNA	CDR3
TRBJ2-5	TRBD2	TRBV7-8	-	TGTGCCAGCTTTAGCGGGAGTTGGGAAGAGACCCAGTACTTC	CASFSGSWEETQYF
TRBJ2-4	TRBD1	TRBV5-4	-	TGTGCCAGCAGCCCGGACAGGACCTCCAAAAACATTCAGTACTTC	CASSPDRTSKNIQYF
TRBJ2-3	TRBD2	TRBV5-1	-	TGCGCCAGCAGCTTGGCCATCACTAGCGGCAATACGCAGTATTTT	CASSLAITSGNTQYF
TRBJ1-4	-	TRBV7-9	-	TGTGCCAGCAGCGCATCCCCGGGGCAGTCGTCGGGCTTTAATGAAAAACTGTTTTTT	CASSASPGQSSGFNEKLFF
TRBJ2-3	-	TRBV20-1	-	TGCAGTGCTATTGATGGAGATACGCAGTATTTT	CSAIDGDTQYF
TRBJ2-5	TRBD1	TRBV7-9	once	TGTGCCAGCAGCTTACAGGGACAGGGGAGGTTGGAGACCCAGTACTTC	CASSLQGQGRLETQYF
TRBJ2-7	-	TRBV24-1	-	TGTGCCACCAGTGATATTGGGAGTAGGGGTTCCTTCGAGCAGTACTTC	CATSDIGSRGSFEQYF
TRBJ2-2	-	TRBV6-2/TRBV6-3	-	TGTGCCAGCAGTAAATTAGAGGACACCGGGGAGCTGTTTTTT	CASSKLEDTGELFF
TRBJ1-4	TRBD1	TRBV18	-	TGTGCCAGCTCGTCGGGACAGGGGGCTGAAAAACTGTTTTTT	CASSSGQGAEKLFF
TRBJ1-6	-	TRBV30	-	TGTGCCTGGAGCTACTACAGGGTATCAAATTCACCCCTCCACTTT	CAWSYYRVSNSPLHF
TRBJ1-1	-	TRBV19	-	TGTGCCAGTAGTATACGGGTAGGAGTTGAAGCTTTCTTT	CASSIRVGVEAFF
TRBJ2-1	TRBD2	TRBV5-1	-	TGCGCCAGCAGCGCGGGATGGACTAGCGGGAGGGCTGATGAGCAGTTCTTC	CASSAGWTSGRADEQFF
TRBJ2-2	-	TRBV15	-	TGTGCCACCAGCCCGCAGTGGATCGCGGGGAACACCGGGGAGCTGTTTTTT	CATSPQWIAGNTGELFF
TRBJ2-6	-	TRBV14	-	TGTGCCAGCAGCCAAGATCCCGGCTCTGGGGCCAACGTCCTGACTTTC	CASSQDPGSGANVLTF
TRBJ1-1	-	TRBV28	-	TGTGCCAGCAAGGTAAGGAACACTGAAGCTTTCTTT	CASKVRNTEAFF
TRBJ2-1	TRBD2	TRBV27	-	TGTGCCAGCAATCGTCGGCTAGCGGGAGGCCCTAGCTCCTACAATGAGCAGTTCTTC	CASNRRLAGGPSSYNEQFF
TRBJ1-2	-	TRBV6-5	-	TGTGCCAGCAGAAGTCGGGGGTATGGCTACACCTTC	CASRSRGYGYTF
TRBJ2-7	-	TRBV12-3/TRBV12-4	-	TGTGCCAGCAGTTTTCGTTCAGGAAACGAGCAGTACTTC	CASSFRSGNEQYF
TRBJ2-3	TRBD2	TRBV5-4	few	TGTGCCAGCAGCCCGGGAGGTCGCACAGATACGCAGTATTTT	CASSPGGRTDTQYF
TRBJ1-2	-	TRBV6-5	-	TGTGCCAGCAGTTACGAGGGGGATGGCTACACCTTC	CASSYEGDGYTF
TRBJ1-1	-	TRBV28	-	TGTGCCAGCAGTCTAGACAGGATGGCTGAAGCTTTCTTT	CASSLDRMAEAFF
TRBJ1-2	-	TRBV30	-	TGTGCCTGGAGTGTTGTTTGGCAGGAAGGCTACACCTTC	CAWSVVWQEGYTF
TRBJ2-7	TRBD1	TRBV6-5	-	TGTGCCAGCAGTTCGGGACAGGGGGCGGACGAGCAGTACTTC	CASSSGQGADEQYF
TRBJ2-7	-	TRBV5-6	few	TGTGCCAGCAGCTTGTCGCCAGCGTTCTACGAGCAGTACTTC	CASSLSPAFYEQYF
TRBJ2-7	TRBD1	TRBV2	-	TGTGCCAGCAGCCCGGGACAGCCATCCTACGAGCAGTACTTC	CASSPGQPSYEQYF